This T cell receptor beta chain is from a study of cytomegalovirus exposure and HLA in healthy donors. Across the study: Researchers previously reported finding fewer than 120 million unique TCR beta sequences from roughly 200 million T cells.

A word on this clone: Compared with germline, one end of the junction differs, possibly owing to a read error.

Primers: 60 Vbeta forward and 13 Jbeta reverse. Method: immunoSEQ multiplex PCR; TCRdb's copy keeps in-frame clones and lacks some. Here the sample table reports 100,000 to 150,000 clones. Germline V CDR1 and CDR2: MRHNA, SNTAGT. The CDR3 has 15 residues. Sequenced input: PBMCs. The receptor was isolated from a man aged 18-30 years in good health and CMV-seronegative. This rearrangement joins TRBV6-4 to TRBJ2-7; 10 bases are shared with TRBD2. The chain's CDR3 is CASSNSSGGAGEQYF. In DNA form, the CDR3 reads TGTGCCAGCAGTAACTCGAGCGGGGGGGCCGGCGAGCAGTACTTC.